Here is one T cell receptor beta chain with its context. Its antigen is still unknown. The sample originates from a study of a mutant IDH1 vaccine in newly diagnosed glioma. Study-level information: Vaccination started 4-6 weeks after radiotherapy alone, or with temozolomide cycles. Most patients had radiochemotherapy with temozolomide before enrollment; others had one alone. Treatment recipients were about 60% male and roughly 38% female, and their mean age was approximately 43 years.

The time point denotes: week 23, last vaccination. Every vaccine dose comprised 300 ug of mutant IDH1 20-mer peptide plus topical imiquimod. In every donor, the tumor was a new WHO grade 3 or 4 IDH1-mutant, ATRX-lost astrocytoma. CDR3 length: 16 amino acids. Germline V gives CDR1 SGHKS, CDR2 YYEKEE (reference sequence). Trimming cost V 4 bases and J 2 bases; bases outside gene matches: 8. Sequencing was performed with immunoSEQ multiplex PCR; in TCRdb, only in-frame clones are kept and a portion is missing. Here the sample spans about 65,000 clones, around 84% being singletons. The genes are TRBV5-5 and TRBJ2-2, with TRBD1 identical over 7 bases. The sample in question was PBMCs, obtained from a glioma patient whose treatment included an IDH1 peptide vaccine. The TCR comes from a man aged 30 to 45 with glioma. In nucleotides, the CDR3 is TGTGCCAGCAGCCAGACGACAGGGACCAACACCGGGGAGCTGTTTTTT. This gives the protein CASSQTTGTNTGELFF.